The clone carrying this T cell receptor (beta chain) was observed a few times. The antigen is undetermined. These data belong to a study of beta chain features in type 1 diabetes. Points from the study as a whole: There were fewer insertions and more deletions at the VDJ junctions of type 1 diabetes patients.

The collection from each donor was one heparinised blood draw averaging roughly 100 mL. There are 14 residues in the CDR3. Trimming took off 9 bases at V and 1 base at J, with 15 bases between the two ends. In germline, CDR1 is SGHTA, CDR2 FQGNSA. cDNA synthesis used the whole RNA isolate, giving expressed TCRB sequences. The data were produced by immunoSEQ multiplex PCR, yet TCRdb's version contains in-frame clones alone and is incomplete. Seen here are tens of thousands of clones, around 32% observed once, and the top ten hold about 0.42%. This chain links TRBV7-2 with TRBJ1-1, with D perhaps matching TRBD1 (6 bases). This receptor was obtained from a woman aged 18-29 years in good health. Sequences were obtained from stem cell memory CD4+ T cells from blood. The CDR3 loop reads CARVSGTKNTEAFF. CDR3 DNA sequence: TGTGCCAGAGTTTCCGGGACAAAGAACACTGAAGCTTTCTTT.